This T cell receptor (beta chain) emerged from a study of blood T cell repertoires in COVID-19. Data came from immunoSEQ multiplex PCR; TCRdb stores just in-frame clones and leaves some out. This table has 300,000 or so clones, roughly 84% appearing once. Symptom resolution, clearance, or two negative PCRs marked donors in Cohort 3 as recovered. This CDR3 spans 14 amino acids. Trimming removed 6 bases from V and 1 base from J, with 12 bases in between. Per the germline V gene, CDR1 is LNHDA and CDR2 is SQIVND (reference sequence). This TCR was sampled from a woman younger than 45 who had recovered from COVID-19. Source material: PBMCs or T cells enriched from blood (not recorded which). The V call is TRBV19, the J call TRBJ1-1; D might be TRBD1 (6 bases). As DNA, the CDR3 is TGTGCCAGTAGGATCGAACAGGGGAACACTGAAGCTTTCTTT. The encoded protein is CASRIEQGNTEAFF.